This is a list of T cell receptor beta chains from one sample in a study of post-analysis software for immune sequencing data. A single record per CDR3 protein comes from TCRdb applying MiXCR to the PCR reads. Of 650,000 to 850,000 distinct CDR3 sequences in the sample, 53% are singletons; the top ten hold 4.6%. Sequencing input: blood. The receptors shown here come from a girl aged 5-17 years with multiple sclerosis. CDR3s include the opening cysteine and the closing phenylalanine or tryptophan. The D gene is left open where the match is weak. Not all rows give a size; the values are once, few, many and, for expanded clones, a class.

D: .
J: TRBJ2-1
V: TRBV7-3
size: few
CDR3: CASSQAGYEQFF
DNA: TGTGCCAGCAGCCAGGCGGGGTATGAGCAGTTCTTC

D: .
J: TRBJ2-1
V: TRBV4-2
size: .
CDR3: CASSPERSYNEQFF
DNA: TGTGCCAGCAGCCCGGAACGATCCTACAATGAGCAGTTCTTC

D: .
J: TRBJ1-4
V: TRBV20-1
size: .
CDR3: CSASKGGQTTNEKLFF
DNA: TGCAGTGCTAGTAAGGGTGGACAGACAACTAATGAAAAACTGTTTTTT

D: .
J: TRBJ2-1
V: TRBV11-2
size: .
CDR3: CASSSFRGSSYNEQFF
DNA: TGTGCCAGCAGCTCCTTCAGGGGAAGCTCCTACAACGAGCAGTTCTTC

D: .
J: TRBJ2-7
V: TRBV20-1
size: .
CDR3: CSARGPPNHYEQYF
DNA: TGCAGTGCTAGGGGGCCCCCAAACCACTACGAGCAGTACTTC

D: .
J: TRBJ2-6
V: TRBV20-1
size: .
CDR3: CSILGASGANVLTF
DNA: TGCAGTATTCTGGGGGCTTCTGGGGCCAACGTCCTGACTTTC

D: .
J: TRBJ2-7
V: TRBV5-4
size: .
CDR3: CASSLGGRALYEQYF
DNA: TGTGCCAGCAGCTTGGGGGGGCGAGCTCTCTACGAGCAGTACTTC

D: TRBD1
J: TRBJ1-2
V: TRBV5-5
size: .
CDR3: CASSLPGQGLTF
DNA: TGTGCCAGCAGCTTGCCGGGACAGGGGCTCACCTTC

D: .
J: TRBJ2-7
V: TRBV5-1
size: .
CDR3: CASSKGHSAYEQYF
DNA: TGCGCCAGCAGTAAGGGACATAGCGCCTACGAGCAGTACTTC

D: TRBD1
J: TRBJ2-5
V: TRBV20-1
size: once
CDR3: CSAPSRDRVIETQYF
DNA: TGCAGTGCACCGTCCCGGGACAGGGTAATAGAGACCCAGTACTTC

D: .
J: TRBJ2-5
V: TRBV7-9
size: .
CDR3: CASSLVEGRGTQYF
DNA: TGTGCCAGCAGCTTAGTGGAAGGGAGAGGGACCCAGTACTTC

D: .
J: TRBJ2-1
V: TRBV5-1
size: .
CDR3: CASSLGRAGNEQFF
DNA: TGCGCCAGCAGCTTGGGCAGGGCCGGGAATGAGCAGTTCTTC

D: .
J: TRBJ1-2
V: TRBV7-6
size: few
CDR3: CASSFQSNYGYTF
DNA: TGTGCCAGCAGTTTTCAGTCTAACTATGGCTACACCTTC

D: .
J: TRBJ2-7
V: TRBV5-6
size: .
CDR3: CASSPGVSYNEQYF
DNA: TGTGCCAGCAGCCCGGGGGTCAGCTACAATGAGCAGTACTTC

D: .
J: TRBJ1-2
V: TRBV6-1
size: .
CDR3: CASSLMPPDSGATF
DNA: TGTGCCAGCAGTCTAATGCCTCCGGACAGCGGAGCCACCTTC

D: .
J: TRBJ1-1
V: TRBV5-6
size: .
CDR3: CASSLDVSGANTEAFF
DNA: TGTGCCAGCAGCTTGGATGTCAGTGGGGCGAACACTGAAGCTTTCTTT

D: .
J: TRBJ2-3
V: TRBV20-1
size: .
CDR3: CSAPAGAGGRSTDTQYF
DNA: TGCAGTGCTCCGGCCGGGGCCGGAGGGAGGAGCACAGATACGCAGTATTTT

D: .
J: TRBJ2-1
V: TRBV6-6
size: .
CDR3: CASSYDSSYNEQFF
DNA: TGTGCCAGCAGTTACGATAGCTCCTACAATGAGCAGTTCTTC

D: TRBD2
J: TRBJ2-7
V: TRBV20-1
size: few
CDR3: CSARDPGTSSYEQYF
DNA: TGCAGTGCTAGAGACCCCGGGACTAGCAGCTACGAGCAGTACTTC

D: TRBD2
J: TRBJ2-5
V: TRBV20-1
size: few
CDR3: CSASLAGGGETQYF
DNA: TGCAGTGCTAGCTTAGCGGGGGGCGGGGAGACCCAGTACTTC

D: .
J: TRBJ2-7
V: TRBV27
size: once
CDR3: CASSWGKSYEQYF
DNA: TGTGCCAGTTCCTGGGGGAAGTCCTACGAGCAGTACTTC

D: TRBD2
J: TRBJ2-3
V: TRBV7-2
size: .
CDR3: CASSSKSPSGAPDTQYF
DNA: TGTGCCAGCAGCTCCAAGAGTCCTAGCGGGGCTCCCGATACGCAGTATTTT

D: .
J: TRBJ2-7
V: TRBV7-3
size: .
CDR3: CASSPGGQGPYEQYF
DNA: TGTGCCAGCAGCCCTGGGGGTCAGGGGCCCTACGAGCAGTACTTC

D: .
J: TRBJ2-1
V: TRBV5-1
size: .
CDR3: CASSLEVSGSPYNEQFF
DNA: TGCGCCAGCAGCTTGGAGGTTAGCGGCAGCCCTTACAATGAGCAGTTCTTC

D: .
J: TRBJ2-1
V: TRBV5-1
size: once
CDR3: CASSLQINEQFF
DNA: TGCGCCAGCAGCCTCCAAATAAATGAGCAGTTCTTC

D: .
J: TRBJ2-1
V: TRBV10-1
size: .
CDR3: CASSDQTRGLFTEQFF
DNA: TGCGCCAGCAGTGACCAGACTAGAGGGCTCTTTACTGAGCAGTTCTTC

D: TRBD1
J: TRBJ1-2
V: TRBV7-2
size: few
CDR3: CASSLWDRGSIDTF
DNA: TGTGCCAGCAGCTTATGGGACAGGGGGTCGATCGACACCTTC

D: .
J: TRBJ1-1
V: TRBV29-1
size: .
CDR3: CSVDGTEEAEAFF
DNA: TGCAGCGTTGACGGGACGGAGGAGGCTGAAGCTTTCTTT

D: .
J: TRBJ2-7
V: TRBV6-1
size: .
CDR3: CAGGGGYEQYF
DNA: TGTGCCGGGGGCGGGGGCTACGAGCAGTACTTC

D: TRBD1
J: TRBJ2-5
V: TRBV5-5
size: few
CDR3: CASSPTGDRAQETQYF
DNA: TGTGCCAGCAGCCCTACCGGGGACAGGGCACAAGAGACCCAGTACTTC

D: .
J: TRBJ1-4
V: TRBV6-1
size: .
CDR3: CASSVLLLGSNEKLFF
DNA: TGTGCCAGCAGTGTCCTCCTGTTGGGTAGTAATGAAAAACTGTTTTTT

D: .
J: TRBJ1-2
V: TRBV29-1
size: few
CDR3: CSVERARGYTF
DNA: TGCAGCGTTGAACGGGCTAGAGGCTACACCTTC

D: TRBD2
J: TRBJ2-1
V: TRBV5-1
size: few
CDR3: CASSGLAPLTTYNEQFF
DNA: TGCGCCAGCAGCGGACTAGCCCCGCTTACCACCTACAATGAGCAGTTCTTC

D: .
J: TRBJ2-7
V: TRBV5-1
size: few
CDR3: CASSRGDRSPNEQYF
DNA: TGCGCCAGCAGCAGGGGGGACAGATCTCCAAACGAGCAGTACTTC

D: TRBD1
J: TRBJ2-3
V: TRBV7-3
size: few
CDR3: CASSKGADRTTDTQYF
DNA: TGTGCCAGCAGTAAAGGGGCGGACAGGACCACAGATACGCAGTATTTT

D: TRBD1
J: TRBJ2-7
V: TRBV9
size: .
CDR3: CASSGTGTIYEQYF
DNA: TGTGCCAGCAGCGGGACAGGTACAATTTACGAGCAGTACTTC

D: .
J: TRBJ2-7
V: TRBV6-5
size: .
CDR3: CASSSPKTYEQYF
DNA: TGTGCCAGCAGTTCCCCGAAAACCTACGAGCAGTACTTC